The T cell receptor (beta chain) described here comes from a study of CD8+CD57+ T cells in acquired aplastic anemia. Many counts were recorded for this clonotype. The ends were cut back, 6 bases at V and 4 bases at J, with 18 bases in the middle. There are 15 residues in the CDR3. Germline lookup yields CDR1 MNHEY and CDR2 SVGAGI. TCR beta VDJ and CDR3 profiling used genomic DNA as template. In TCRdb, the reads were re-called with MiXCR into one record per CDR3 protein. The table lists approximately 170,000 distinct CDR3 sequences, 50% to 55% of them singletons. The chain is built from TRBV6-5 and TRBJ2-5, with D possibly TRBD2 on 5 matching bases. Input material: sorted CD4+, CD8+, or CD8+CD57+ T cells (not recorded which) from PBMCs. The sequence came from a human donor in good health, serving as a control. Here the CDR3 DNA reads TGTGCCAGCAGCACGATTACCACCCGGGGAGAGACCCAGTACTTC. Its protein product is CASSTITTRGETQYF.